These T cell receptor beta chains were read from a single sample in a study of shared clonotypes between healthy human individuals. The table came from immunoSEQ multiplex PCR; TCRdb's copy has only in-frame clones and leaves some out. The table has millions of clones, approximately 95% seen once. The sample taken for sequencing was naive CD8+ T cells sorted from blood. These receptors came from a young man in good health. The CDR3 runs from the conserved cysteine through the conserved F or W. A D gene is named only where the DNA matches it firmly. Clone size, where shown, is once, few, many, or a class for clones that have expanded.

clone size: .; V gene: TRBV2; D gene: TRBD1; J gene: TRBJ1-4; CDR3 protein: CASSEVGVEGANEKLFF
clone size: .; V gene: TRBV4-1; D gene: TRBD1; J gene: TRBJ1-1; CDR3 protein: CASSPEEAQGGTEAFF
clone size: .; V gene: TRBV23-1; D gene: .; J gene: TRBJ2-4; CDR3 protein: CASSHDAKNIQYF
clone size: once; V gene: TRBV5-6; D gene: .; J gene: TRBJ2-7; CDR3 protein: CASNLGRGPYEQYF
clone size: .; V gene: TRBV27; D gene: .; J gene: TRBJ1-2; CDR3 protein: CASSLSGTFYGYTF
clone size: .; V gene: TRBV10-3; D gene: TRBD1; J gene: TRBJ2-7; CDR3 protein: CAAIPGQDFYEQYF
clone size: .; V gene: TRBV13; D gene: .; J gene: TRBJ1-1; CDR3 protein: CASSLDRVNTEAFF
clone size: .; V gene: TRBV27; D gene: .; J gene: TRBJ2-1; CDR3 protein: CASSSGQSFYNEQFF
clone size: .; V gene: TRBV7-7; D gene: TRBD2; J gene: TRBJ2-2; CDR3 protein: CASSLGLAANTGELFF
clone size: .; V gene: TRBV10-3; D gene: .; J gene: TRBJ1-2; CDR3 protein: CAISESGSVVGYTF
clone size: .; V gene: TRBV15; D gene: TRBD1; J gene: TRBJ1-5; CDR3 protein: CATSRPGTGEQPQHF
clone size: .; V gene: TRBV28; D gene: TRBD1; J gene: TRBJ2-7; CDR3 protein: CASETGTGEGEQYF
clone size: .; V gene: TRBV10-1; D gene: .; J gene: TRBJ2-7; CDR3 protein: CASSAGSYEQYF
clone size: .; V gene: TRBV15; D gene: .; J gene: TRBJ2-3; CDR3 protein: CATSRDLSTDTQYF
clone size: .; V gene: TRBV9; D gene: .; J gene: TRBJ2-7; CDR3 protein: CASSVQGGSYEQYF
clone size: .; V gene: TRBV29-1; D gene: TRBD1; J gene: TRBJ1-5; CDR3 protein: CSVAGGNSNQPQHF
clone size: .; V gene: TRBV9; D gene: .; J gene: TRBJ2-7; CDR3 protein: CASSPNRVNEQYF
clone size: .; V gene: TRBV7-8; D gene: TRBD2; J gene: TRBJ2-3; CDR3 protein: CASSPPSGSTDTQYF
clone size: .; V gene: TRBV28; D gene: TRBD1; J gene: TRBJ1-5; CDR3 protein: CASSSGTARGYSNQPQHF
clone size: .; V gene: TRBV6-1; D gene: .; J gene: TRBJ2-2; CDR3 protein: CASSDIWRGANTGELFF
clone size: once; V gene: TRBV19; D gene: TRBD1; J gene: TRBJ1-1; CDR3 protein: CASSMGRGTEAFF
clone size: .; V gene: TRBV27; D gene: TRBD2; J gene: TRBJ2-1; CDR3 protein: CASSISGSSYNEQFF
clone size: .; V gene: TRBV29-1; D gene: TRBD1; J gene: TRBJ1-1; CDR3 protein: CSVELSGGLNTEAFF
clone size: .; V gene: TRBV27; D gene: TRBD1; J gene: TRBJ2-1; CDR3 protein: CASTPLMTGAYNEQFF
clone size: once; V gene: TRBV5-6; D gene: .; J gene: TRBJ2-7; CDR3 protein: CASSPLHGRPYEQYF